The 20 T cell receptor beta chains below come from one sample, sequenced in a study of blood T cell repertoires in COVID-19. Some clones are missing from TCRdb's copy, which holds only in-frame ones; the method was immunoSEQ multiplex PCR. The sample lists tens of thousands of clones, 85% occurring once. Sample: peripheral blood. These receptors all come from a woman aged 55-69 years with acute or convalescent COVID-19.

The chain employs TRBV2 and TRBJ1-5; TRBD1 is a possible D gene (6 bases). Trimming removed 7 bases at V and 7 bases at J, with 17 bases between. Per germline, CDR1 SNHLY and CDR2 FYNNEI. This CDR3 has 14 residues. CDR3 residues: CASNLQGQGQPQHF. DNA for the CDR3: TGTGCCAGCAATTTACAGGGCCAGGGCCAGCCCCAGCATTTT.

The rearrangement links TRBV7-9 to TRBJ2-3, with D uncertain. The length of the CDR3 is 13 residues. Looked up from germline, CDR1 is SEHNR and CDR2 is FQNEAQ (reference sequence). Trimming removed 4 bases from V and 1 base from J, with 6 bases in between. The CDR3 DNA is TGTGCCAGCAGCTCCCTCCGCACAGATACGCAGTATTTT. Encoded protein: CASSSLRTDTQYF.

V and J are TRBV27 and TRBJ1-1, with D uncertain. The V and J ends lost 6 bases and 7 bases respectively, with 12 bases between them. This CDR3 region has 12 residues. From germline, CDR1 is MNHEY and CDR2 SMNVEV (reference sequence). DNA for the CDR3: TGTGCCAGCAGCCTAATACCAGGTGAAGCTTTCTTT. Translated, it gives CASSLIPGEAFF.

This clone was seen once. V usage is TRBV6-6 and J usage is TRBJ2-5; 8 bases agree with TRBD1. The ends lost 5 bases at V and 4 bases at J; junction bases unmatched: 9. From germline, CDR1 is MNHNY and CDR2 SVGAGI (reference sequence). This CDR3 is 15 amino acids long. The CDR3 nucleotides read TGTGCCAGCAGTCTCGACAGGGGTCGCGGAGAGACCCAGTACTTC. Translating gives CASSLDRGRGETQYF.

This chain joins TRBV7-9 and TRBJ2-5, with 11 nucleotides matching TRBD2. CDR1 is SEHNR, CDR2 FQNEAQ, per germline (reference sequence). The CDR3 is made up of 18 amino acids. After removal of 3 bases from V and 5 bases from J, the junction contained 14 bases not matched to a gene. CDR3: CASSFASLSGGDEETQYF. The CDR3 nucleotides read TGTGCCAGCAGCTTCGCATCGCTTAGCGGGGGGGATGAGGAGACCCAGTACTTC.

This clone was observed once. The J gene is TRBJ2-1, the V gene TRBV2; a possible D gene is TRBD2 (6 bases). Trimming stripped 8 bases from V and 10 bases from J, with 15 bases between. Germline CDR1 SNHLY, CDR2 FYNNEI. The CDR3 is 12 residues long. CDR3 coding DNA: TGTGCCAGCGGGGGGAAGTTCAACGAGCAGTTCTTC. As protein: CASGGKFNEQFF. Combining the CDR3 with reference TRBV2 and TRBJ2-1 gives the whole variable domain EPEVTQTPSHQVTQMGQEVILRCVPISNHLYFYWYRQILGQKVEFLVSFYNNEISEKSEIFDDQFSVERPDGSNFTLKIRSTKLEDSAMYFCASGGKFNEQFFGPGTRLTVL.

This chain uses TRBV7-2 with TRBJ1-6; 8 bases align to TRBD1. The J segment lost 6 bases and the V segment lost 5 bases, leaving 6 bases of the junction unmatched. CDR1 SGHTA and CDR2 FQGNSA come from the germline V gene. This CDR3 spans 15 amino acids. The CDR3 sequence: CASSPDRAGNSPLHF. The DNA of the CDR3 is TGTGCCAGCAGCCCGGACAGGGCTGGTAATTCACCCCTCCACTTT.

The CDR3 here is CASSLGLAGAPSIDTQYF. DNA for the CDR3: TGTGCCAGCAGCCTTGGACTAGCGGGGGCCCCTTCAATAGATACGCAGTATTTT. The chain links TRBV11-3 to TRBJ2-3; TRBD2 matches 13 bases. CDR1 is SGHNT, CDR2 YENEEA, per germline. J lost 5 bases, V lost 5 bases, and 13 bases had no gene match. This CDR3 has 18 amino acids.

The chain combines TRBV19 with TRBJ1-1, with 7 bases matching TRBD1. Trimming removed 6 bases from V and 11 bases from J; junction bases left unmatched: 9. The germline V gene has CDR1 LNHDA and CDR2 SQIVND (reference sequence). CDR3 size: 12 residues. The CDR3 DNA follows: TGTGCCAGTAGGAAGATACAGGGGAAGGCTTTCTTT. Protein sequence: CASRKIQGKAFF.

This chain links TRBV6-5 with TRBJ2-2; the D is unclear. Germline V gene data show CDR1 as MNHEY and CDR2 as SVGAGI. This CDR3 region has 15 residues. Between the trimmed V and J ends, which lost 6 bases and 0 bases, there was a span of 11 bases. The CDR3 spells CASRQPVSNTGELFF. The CDR3 region has the DNA TGTGCCAGCAGACAACCAGTCTCGAACACCGGGGAGCTGTTTTTT.

Here the CDR3 reads CASSSHRSGAGYTF. Here the CDR3 DNA reads TGTGCCAGCAGCTCACACCGATCAGGGGCCGGCTACACCTTC. The chain is built from TRBV11-2 and TRBJ1-2, with D maybe TRBD1 (6 bases). This CDR3 comprises 14 residues. V lost 4 bases, J lost 8 bases, and 17 bases lay in between. In germline, CDR1 is SGHAT, CDR2 FQNNGV.

The V and J genes are TRBV12-5 and TRBJ1-2, with 7 bases aligning to TRBD1. The germline V gene has CDR1 LGHNT and CDR2 FRNRAP. Trimming removed 6 bases from V and 8 bases from J; junction bases left unmatched: 12. This CDR3 contains 14 residues. The CDR3 sequence is CASGPERGPRGYTF. The CDR3 DNA reads as TGTGCTAGTGGACCTGAAAGGGGGCCACGAGGCTACACCTTC.

V and J are TRBV6-2 or TRBV6-3 and TRBJ1-1; D possibly corresponds to TRBD1 (6 bases). Germline-derived CDR1 and CDR2 are MNHEY and SVGEGT. The CDR3 spans 12 residues. Trimming took off 2 bases at V and 11 bases at J, with 12 bases between the two ends. In DNA form, the CDR3 reads TGTGCCAGCAGTTACGGGCGGCAGGGGGCTTTCTTT. Translating gives CASSYGRQGAFF.

This clone showed up just a few times. The chain recombines TRBV7-2 with TRBJ2-1; 7 bases align to TRBD2. Per the germline V gene, CDR1 is SGHTA and CDR2 is FQGNSA. Trimming cost V 2 bases and J 5 bases; bases outside gene matches: 6. CDR3 size: 15 residues. The CDR3 sequence is CASSLRRDYDNEQFF. In DNA, the CDR3 is TGTGCCAGCAGCTTACGCCGGGACTACGACAATGAGCAGTTCTTC.

The chain couples TRBV2 to TRBJ2-3; TRBD2 is a possible D gene (5 bases). The germline gives CDR1 SNHLY, CDR2 FYNNEI. Trimming took off 4 bases at V and 1 base at J, with 15 bases between the two ends. The CDR3 is 16 residues long. The CDR3 here is CASSGWIGRGTDTQYF. The CDR3, as DNA: TGTGCCAGCAGTGGCTGGATCGGGCGGGGCACAGATACGCAGTATTTT.

V usage is TRBV11-2 and J usage is TRBJ2-5; maybe TRBD2 (5 bases). From germline, CDR1 is SGHAT and CDR2 FQNNGV. The ends were cut back, 5 bases at V and 7 bases at J, with 11 bases in the middle. There are 12 residues in the CDR3. CDR3 region: CASSKAGGTQYF. CDR3 nucleotides: TGTGCCAGCAGCAAGGCGGGCGGGACCCAGTACTTC. The whole variable domain, filled in from reference TRBV11-2 and TRBJ2-5, reads EAGVAQSPRYKIIEKRQSVAFWCNPISGHATLYWYQQILGQGPKLLIQFQNNGVVDDSQLPKDRFSAERLKGVDSTLKIQPAKLEDSAVYLCASSKAGGTQYFGPGTRLLVL.

The chain's CDR3 is CASSLGVSGLNYGYTF. As DNA, the CDR3 is TGTGCCAGCAGCTTGGGGGTTTCTGGACTTAACTATGGCTACACCTTC. The V call is TRBV5-5, the J call TRBJ1-2; unclear D gene. This CDR3 region has 16 residues. The germline V gene has CDR1 SGHKS and CDR2 YYEKEE (reference sequence). V was trimmed by 0 bases and J by 1 base, leaving 13 bases between them.

The J gene is TRBJ2-1, the V gene TRBV4-1; D unresolved. V lost 0 bases and J 6 bases, leaving 3 bases between the germline ends. The germline gives CDR1 MGHRA, CDR2 YSYEKL. This CDR3 spans 12 amino acids. CDR3 sequence (DNA): TGCGCCAGCAGCCAAGATATCAATGAGCAGTTCTTC. Encoded protein: CASSQDINEQFF.

Comments on this clone: The junction shows a germline mismatch at one end, possibly a read error. The rearrangement links TRBV12-3 or TRBV12-4 to TRBJ1-3; D ambiguous. The CDR3 runs to 13 residues. The CDR3 DNA follows: TGTGCCAGCAGTTTAAAGAGTCCGGCTCGGGTCGGCTTT. Translating gives CASSLKSPARVGF.

CDR3 in DNA: TGTGCCAGCAGCCCCGGGCCGGGGAGGGGGTCCGGAGATACGCAGTATTTT. Protein: CASSPGPGRGSGDTQYF. The rearrangement joins TRBV4-2 to TRBJ2-3; weak D call: TRBD2 (7 bases). V was trimmed by 4 bases and J by 5 bases, leaving 22 bases between them. Germline values: CDR1 LGHNA, CDR2 YNFKEQ. The CDR3 covers 17 residues.